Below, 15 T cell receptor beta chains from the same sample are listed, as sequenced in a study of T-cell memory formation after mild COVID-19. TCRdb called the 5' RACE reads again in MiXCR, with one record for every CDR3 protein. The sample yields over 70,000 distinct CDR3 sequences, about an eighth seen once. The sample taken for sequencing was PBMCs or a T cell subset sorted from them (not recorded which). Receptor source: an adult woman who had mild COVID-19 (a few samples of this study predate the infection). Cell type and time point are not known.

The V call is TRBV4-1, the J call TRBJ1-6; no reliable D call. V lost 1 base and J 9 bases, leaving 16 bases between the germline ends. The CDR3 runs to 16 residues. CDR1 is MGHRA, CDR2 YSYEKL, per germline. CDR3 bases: TGCGCCAGCAGCCAAGTACCCACCGGAGGGTTTTCACCCCTCCACTTT. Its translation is CASSQVPTGGFSPLHF.

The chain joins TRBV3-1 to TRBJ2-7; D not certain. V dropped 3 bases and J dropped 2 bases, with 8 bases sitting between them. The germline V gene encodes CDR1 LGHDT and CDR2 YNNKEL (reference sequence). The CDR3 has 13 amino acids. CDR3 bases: TGTGCCAGCAGCCATGGGCCCACCTACGAGCAGTACTTC. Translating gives CASSHGPTYEQYF.

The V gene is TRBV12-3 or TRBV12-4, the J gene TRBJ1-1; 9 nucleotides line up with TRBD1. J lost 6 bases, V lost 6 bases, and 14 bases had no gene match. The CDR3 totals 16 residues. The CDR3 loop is CASSPGQGFLNAEAFF. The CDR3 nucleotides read TGTGCCAGCAGCCCGGGACAGGGTTTTTTGAATGCTGAAGCTTTCTTT.

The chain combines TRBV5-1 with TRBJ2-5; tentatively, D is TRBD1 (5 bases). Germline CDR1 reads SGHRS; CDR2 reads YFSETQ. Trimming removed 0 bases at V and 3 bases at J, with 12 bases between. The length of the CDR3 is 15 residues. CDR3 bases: TGCGCCAGCAGCTTGGATAGTTTCAGGGAAGAGACCCAGTACTTC. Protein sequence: CASSLDSFREETQYF.

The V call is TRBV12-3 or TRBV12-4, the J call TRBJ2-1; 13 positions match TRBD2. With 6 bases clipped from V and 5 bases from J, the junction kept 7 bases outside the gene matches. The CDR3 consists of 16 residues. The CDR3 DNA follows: TGTGCCAGCAGAACCGGGACTAGCGGGGACAACAATGAGCAGTTCTTC. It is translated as CASRTGTSGDNNEQFF.

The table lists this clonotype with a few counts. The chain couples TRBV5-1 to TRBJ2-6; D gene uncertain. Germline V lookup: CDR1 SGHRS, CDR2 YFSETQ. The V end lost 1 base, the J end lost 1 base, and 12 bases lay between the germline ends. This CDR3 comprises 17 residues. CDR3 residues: CASSLWPRESGANVLTF. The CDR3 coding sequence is TGCGCCAGCAGCTTGTGGCCGCGAGAATCTGGGGCCAACGTCCTGACTTTC.

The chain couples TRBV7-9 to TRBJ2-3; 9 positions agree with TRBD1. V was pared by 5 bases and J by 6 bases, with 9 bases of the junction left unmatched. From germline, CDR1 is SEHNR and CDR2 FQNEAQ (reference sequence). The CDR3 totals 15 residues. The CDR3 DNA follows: TGTGCCAGCAGCACGGGACAGGGTGAAATGGATACGCAGTATTTT. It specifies CASSTGQGEMDTQYF.

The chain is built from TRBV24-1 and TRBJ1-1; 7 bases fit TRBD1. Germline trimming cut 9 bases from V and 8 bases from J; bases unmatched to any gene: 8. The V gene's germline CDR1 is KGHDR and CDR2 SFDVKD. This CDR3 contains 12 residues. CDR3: CATEGDSYEAFF. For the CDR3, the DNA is TGTGCCACCGAAGGGGACAGCTACGAAGCTTTCTTT.

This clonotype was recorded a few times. Written as DNA, the CDR3 is TGTGCCAGCAGCTTTAGCACAGGGGGATCGGGTTCACCCCTCCACTTT. Its protein product is CASSFSTGGSGSPLHF. This rearrangement joins TRBV7-9 to TRBJ1-6, with 8 bases aligning to TRBD1. V was clipped by 3 bases and J by 9 bases; unmatched bases: 10. This CDR3 contains 16 residues. Germline values: CDR1 SEHNR, CDR2 FQNEAQ (reference sequence).

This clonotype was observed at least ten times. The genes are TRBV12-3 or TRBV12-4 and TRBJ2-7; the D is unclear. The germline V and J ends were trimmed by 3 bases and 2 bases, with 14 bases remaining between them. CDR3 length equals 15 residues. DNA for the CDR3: TGTGCCAGCAGTTTTAGCCGAGTTCCCCCCTACGAGCAGTACTTC. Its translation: CASSFSRVPPYEQYF.

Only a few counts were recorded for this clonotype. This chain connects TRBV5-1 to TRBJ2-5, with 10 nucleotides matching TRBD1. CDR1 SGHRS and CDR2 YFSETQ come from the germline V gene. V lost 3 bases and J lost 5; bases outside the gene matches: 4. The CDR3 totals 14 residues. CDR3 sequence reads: CASSSGTGVETQYF. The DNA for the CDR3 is TGCGCCAGCAGCTCCGGGACAGGGGTGGAGACCCAGTACTTC.

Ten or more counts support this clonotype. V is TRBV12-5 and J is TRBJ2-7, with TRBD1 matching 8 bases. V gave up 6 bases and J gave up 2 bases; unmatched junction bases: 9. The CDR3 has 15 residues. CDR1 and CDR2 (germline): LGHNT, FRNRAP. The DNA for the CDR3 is TGTGCTAGTGGCCTATTGACAGGGGATCCCTACGAGCAGTACTTC. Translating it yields CASGLLTGDPYEQYF.

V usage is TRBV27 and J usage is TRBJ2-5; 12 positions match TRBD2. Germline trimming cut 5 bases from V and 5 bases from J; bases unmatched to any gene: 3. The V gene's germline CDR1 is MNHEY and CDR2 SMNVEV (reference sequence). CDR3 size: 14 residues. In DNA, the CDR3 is TGTGCCAGCAGTCCGGGGACTAGCGGGGAGACCCAGTACTTC. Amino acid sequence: CASSPGTSGETQYF.

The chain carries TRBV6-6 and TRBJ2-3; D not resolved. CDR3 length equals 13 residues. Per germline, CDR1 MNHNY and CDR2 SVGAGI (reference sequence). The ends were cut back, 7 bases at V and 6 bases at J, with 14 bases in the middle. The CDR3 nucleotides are TGTGCCAGCAACGAGAACCTGGGGGATACGCAGTATTTT. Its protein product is CASNENLGDTQYF.

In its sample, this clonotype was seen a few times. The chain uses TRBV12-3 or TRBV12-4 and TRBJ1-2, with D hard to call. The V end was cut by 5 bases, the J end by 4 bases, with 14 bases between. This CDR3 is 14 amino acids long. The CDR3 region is CASSLNLGGYGYTF. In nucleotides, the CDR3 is TGTGCCAGCAGTCTTAATCTCGGAGGCTATGGCTACACCTTC.